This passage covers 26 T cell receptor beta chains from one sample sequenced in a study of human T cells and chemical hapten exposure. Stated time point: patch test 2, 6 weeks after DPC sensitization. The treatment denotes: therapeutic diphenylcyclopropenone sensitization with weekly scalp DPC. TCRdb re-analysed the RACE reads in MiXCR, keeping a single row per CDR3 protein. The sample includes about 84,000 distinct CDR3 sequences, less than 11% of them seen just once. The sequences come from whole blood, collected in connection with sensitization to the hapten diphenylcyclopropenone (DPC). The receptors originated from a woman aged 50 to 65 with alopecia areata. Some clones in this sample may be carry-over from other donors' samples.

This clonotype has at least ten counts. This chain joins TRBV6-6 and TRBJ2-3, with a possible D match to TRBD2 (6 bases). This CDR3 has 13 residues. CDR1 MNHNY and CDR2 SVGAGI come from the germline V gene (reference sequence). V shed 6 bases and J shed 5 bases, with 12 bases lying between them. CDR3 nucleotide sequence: TGTGCCAGCAGCTTTCCGGGAGAAGATACGCAGTATTTT. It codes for CASSFPGEDTQYF.

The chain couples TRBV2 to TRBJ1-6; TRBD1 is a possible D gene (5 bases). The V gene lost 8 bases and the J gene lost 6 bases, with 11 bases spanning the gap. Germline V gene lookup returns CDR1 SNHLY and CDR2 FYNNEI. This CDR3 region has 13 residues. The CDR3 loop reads CASVIGGNSPLHF. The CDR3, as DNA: TGTGCCAGCGTGATCGGGGGTAATTCACCCCTCCACTTT.

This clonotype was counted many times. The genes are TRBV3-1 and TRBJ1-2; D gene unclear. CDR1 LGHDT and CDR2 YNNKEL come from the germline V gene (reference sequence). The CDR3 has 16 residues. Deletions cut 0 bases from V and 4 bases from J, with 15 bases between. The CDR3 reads CASSQDHPAFGYGYTF. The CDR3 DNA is TGTGCCAGCAGCCAAGATCACCCGGCCTTTGGCTATGGCTACACCTTC.

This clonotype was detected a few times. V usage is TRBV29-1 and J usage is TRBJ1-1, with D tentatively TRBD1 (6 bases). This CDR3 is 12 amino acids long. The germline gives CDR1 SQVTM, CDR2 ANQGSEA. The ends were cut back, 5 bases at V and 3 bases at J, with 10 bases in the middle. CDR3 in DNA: TGCAGCGTTCAGGACAGTTACACTGAAGCTTTCTTT. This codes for CSVQDSYTEAFF.

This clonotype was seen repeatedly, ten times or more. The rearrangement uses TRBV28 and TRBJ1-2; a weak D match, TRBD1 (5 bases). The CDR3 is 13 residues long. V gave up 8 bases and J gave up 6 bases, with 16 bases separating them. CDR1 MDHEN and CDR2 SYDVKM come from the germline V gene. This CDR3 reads CASGSSRVHGYTF. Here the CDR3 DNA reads TGTGCCAGCGGCTCCAGCAGGGTGCATGGCTACACCTTC.

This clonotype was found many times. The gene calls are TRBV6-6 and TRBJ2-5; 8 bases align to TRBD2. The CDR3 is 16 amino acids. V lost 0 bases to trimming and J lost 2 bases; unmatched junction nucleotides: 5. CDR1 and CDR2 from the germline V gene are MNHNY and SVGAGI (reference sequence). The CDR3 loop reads CASSYSTGTRQETQYF. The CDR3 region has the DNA TGTGCCAGCAGTTACTCCACCGGGACTAGGCAAGAGACCCAGTACTTC.

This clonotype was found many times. The CDR3 loop reads CASSRIQRAYEQYF. The CDR3 nucleotides read TGCGCCAGCAGTCGTATACAAAGAGCTTACGAGCAGTACTTC. V is TRBV5-1 and J is TRBJ2-7; D gene unclear. V was trimmed by 5 bases and J by 4 bases, leaving 16 bases between them. The CDR3 extends over 14 amino acids. Germline assignment: CDR1 SGHRS and CDR2 YFSETQ.

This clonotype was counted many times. As DNA, the CDR3 is TGTGCCATCAGTGAGCTCCAAGAGACCCAGTACTTC. This codes for CAISELQETQYF. V and J are TRBV10-3 and TRBJ2-5; D is unresolved. This CDR3 region has 12 residues. Germline CDR1 and CDR2: ENHRY and SYGVKD. Trimming took off 2 bases at V and 1 base at J, with 2 bases between the two ends.

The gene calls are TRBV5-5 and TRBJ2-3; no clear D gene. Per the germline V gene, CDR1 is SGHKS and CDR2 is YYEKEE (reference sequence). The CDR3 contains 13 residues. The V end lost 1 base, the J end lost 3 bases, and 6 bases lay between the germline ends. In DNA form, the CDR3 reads TGTGCCAGCAGCTTGAGGGCGACAGATACGCAGTATTTT. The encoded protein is CASSLRATDTQYF.

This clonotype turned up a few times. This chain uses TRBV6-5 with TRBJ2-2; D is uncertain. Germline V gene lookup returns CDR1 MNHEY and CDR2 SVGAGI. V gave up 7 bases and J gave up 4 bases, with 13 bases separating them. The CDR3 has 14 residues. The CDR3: CASNQAQSTGELFF. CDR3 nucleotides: TGTGCCAGCAATCAGGCGCAGAGCACCGGGGAGCTGTTTTTT.

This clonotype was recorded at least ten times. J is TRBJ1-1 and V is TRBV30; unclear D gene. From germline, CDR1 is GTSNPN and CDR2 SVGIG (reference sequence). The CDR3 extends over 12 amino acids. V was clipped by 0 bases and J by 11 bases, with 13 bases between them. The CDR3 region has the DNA TGTGCCTGGAGTGTACCCCTCACTACGGCTTTCTTT. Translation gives CAWSVPLTTAFF.

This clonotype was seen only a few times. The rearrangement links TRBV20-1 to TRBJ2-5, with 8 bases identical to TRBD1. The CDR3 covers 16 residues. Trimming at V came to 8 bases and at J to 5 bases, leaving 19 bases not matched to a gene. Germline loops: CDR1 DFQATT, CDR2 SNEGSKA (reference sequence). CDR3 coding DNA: TGCAGTCCCCAGACCGGCAGGGGGCGTTCTGGGGAGACCCAGTACTTC. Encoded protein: CSPQTGRGRSGETQYF.

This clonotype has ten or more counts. The CDR3 coding sequence is TGCAGTGCGCGGACAGGGGCGTCTCAACAAGAGACCCAGTACTTC. Its translation is CSARTGASQQETQYF. The chain is built from TRBV20-1 and TRBJ2-5, with 9 bases matching TRBD1. The CDR3 runs to 15 residues. Unmatched junction bases numbered 10, after V lost 6 bases and J lost 2 bases. Looked up from germline, CDR1 is DFQATT and CDR2 is SNEGSKA (reference sequence).

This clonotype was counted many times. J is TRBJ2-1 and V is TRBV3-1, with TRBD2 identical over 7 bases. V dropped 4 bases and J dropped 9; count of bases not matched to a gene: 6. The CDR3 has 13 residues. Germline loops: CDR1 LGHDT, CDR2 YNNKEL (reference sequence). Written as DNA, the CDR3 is TGTGCCAGCAGCCGACGACTAGCCCTTGAGCAGTTCTTC. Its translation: CASSRRLALEQFF.

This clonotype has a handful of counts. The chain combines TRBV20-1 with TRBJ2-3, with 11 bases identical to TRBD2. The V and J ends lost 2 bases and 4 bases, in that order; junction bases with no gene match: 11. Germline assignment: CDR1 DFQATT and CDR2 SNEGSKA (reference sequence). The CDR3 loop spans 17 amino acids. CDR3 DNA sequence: TGCAGTGCTAGACACCTTAGCGGGAGGGCCAGTGCAGATACGCAGTATTTT. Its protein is CSARHLSGRASADTQYF.

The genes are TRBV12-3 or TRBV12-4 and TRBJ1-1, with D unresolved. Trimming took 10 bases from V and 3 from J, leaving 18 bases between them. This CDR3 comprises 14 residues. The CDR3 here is CATVVDNWDTEAFF. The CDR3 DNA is TGTGCCACCGTCGTGGATAACTGGGACACTGAAGCTTTCTTT.

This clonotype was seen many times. The DNA of the CDR3 is TGTGCCTGGCGGGACCAGCCCTACGAGCAGTACTTC. Its translation is CAWRDQPYEQYF. This chain connects TRBV30 to TRBJ2-7; the D gene could be TRBD1 or TRBD2 (5 bases each). Between the trimmed V and J ends, which lost 5 bases and 2 bases, there was a span of 10 bases. This CDR3 comprises 12 residues. In germline, CDR1 is GTSNPN, CDR2 SVGIG (reference sequence).

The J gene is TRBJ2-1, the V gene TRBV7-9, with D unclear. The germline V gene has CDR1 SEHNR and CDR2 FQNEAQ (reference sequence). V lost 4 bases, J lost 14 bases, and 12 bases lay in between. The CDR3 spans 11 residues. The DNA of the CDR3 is TGTGCCAGCAGCTCCCGAGGTGTTGAGTTCTTC. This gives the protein CASSSRGVEFF.

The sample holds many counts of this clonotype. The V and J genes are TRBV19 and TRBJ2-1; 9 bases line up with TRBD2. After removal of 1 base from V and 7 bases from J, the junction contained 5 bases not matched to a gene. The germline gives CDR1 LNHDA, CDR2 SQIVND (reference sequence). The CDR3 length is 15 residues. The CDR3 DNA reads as TGTGCCAGTAGTATAGCTAGCGGGACTTCAAATGAGCAGTTCTTC. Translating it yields CASSIASGTSNEQFF.

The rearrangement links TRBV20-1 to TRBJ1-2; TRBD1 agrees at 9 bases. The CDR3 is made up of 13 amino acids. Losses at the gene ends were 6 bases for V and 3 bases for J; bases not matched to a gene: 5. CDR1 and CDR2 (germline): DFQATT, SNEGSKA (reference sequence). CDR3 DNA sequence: TGCAGTGCGCGACAGGGGGAGGACTATGGCTACACCTTC. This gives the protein CSARQGEDYGYTF.

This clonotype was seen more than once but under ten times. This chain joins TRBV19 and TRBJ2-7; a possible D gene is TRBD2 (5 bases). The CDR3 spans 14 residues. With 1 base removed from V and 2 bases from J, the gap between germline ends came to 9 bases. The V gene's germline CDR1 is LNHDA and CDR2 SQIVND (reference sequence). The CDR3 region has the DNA TGTGCCAGTAGTATAGGGGCACTAGCCTACGAGCAGTACTTC. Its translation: CASSIGALAYEQYF. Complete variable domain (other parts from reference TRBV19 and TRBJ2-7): DGGITQSPKYLFRKEGQNVTLSCEQNLNHDAMYWYRQDPGQGLRLIYYSQIVNDFQKGDIAEGYSVSREKKESFPLTVTSAQKNPTAFYLCASSIGALAYEQYFGPGTRLTVT.

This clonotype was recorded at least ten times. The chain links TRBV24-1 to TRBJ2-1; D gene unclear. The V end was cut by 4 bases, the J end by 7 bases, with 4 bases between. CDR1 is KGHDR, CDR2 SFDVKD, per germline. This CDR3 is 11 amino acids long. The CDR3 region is CATSEWNEQFF. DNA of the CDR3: TGTGCCACCAGTGAGTGGAATGAGCAGTTCTTC.

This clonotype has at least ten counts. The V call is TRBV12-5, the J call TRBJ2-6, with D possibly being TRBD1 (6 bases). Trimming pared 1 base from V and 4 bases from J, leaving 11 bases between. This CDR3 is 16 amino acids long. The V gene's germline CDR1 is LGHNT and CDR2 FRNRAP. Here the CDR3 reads CASGLAPGVGANVLTF. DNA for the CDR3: TGTGCTAGTGGTTTGGCCCCAGGGGTAGGGGCCAACGTCCTGACTTTC.

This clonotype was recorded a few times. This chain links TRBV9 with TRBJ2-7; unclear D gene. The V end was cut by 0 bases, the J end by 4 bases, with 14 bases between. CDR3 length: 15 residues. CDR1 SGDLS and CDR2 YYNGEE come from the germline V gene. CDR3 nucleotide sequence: TGTGCCAGCAGCGTAGGGTCCGAAACAAGGTACGAGCAGTACTTC. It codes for CASSVGSETRYEQYF.

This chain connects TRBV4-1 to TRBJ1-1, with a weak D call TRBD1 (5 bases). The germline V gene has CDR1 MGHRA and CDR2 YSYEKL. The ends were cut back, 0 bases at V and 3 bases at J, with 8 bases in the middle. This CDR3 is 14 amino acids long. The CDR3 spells CASSQETRDTEAFF. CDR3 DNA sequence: TGCGCCAGCAGCCAAGAAACCAGGGACACTGAAGCTTTCTTT.

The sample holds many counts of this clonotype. The CDR3 loop reads CASSLGFGRRWPHSPLHF. CDR3 nucleotides: TGTGCCAGCAGCTTAGGGTTTGGCAGGAGATGGCCCCACTCACCCCTCCACTTT. The chain uses TRBV7-2 and TRBJ1-6; D remains ambiguous. Deletions cut 1 base from V and 10 bases from J, with 23 bases between. Germline CDR1 SGHTA, CDR2 FQGNSA. CDR3 length equals 18 residues.